One and the same sample provided the 24 T cell receptor beta chains below, sequenced in a study of blood T cell repertoires in COVID-19. The assay was immunoSEQ multiplex PCR, and TCRdb's table has in-frame clones only and misses some. The data hold 120,000 to 150,000 clones, with 70% to 90% observed a single time. Input material: peripheral blood. The receptors derive from a human donor with acute or convalescent COVID-19. The donor label of this sample is uncertain.

The J gene is TRBJ2-3, the V gene TRBV11-3; unclear D gene. Trimming left V 1 base short and J 5 bases short, with 10 bases between. The CDR3 length is 14 residues. Germline loops: CDR1 SGHNT, CDR2 YENEEA. CDR3 bases: TGTGCCAGCAGCTTAGGAGCTGAGATAGATACGCAGTATTTT. Protein sequence: CASSLGAEIDTQYF.

This rearrangement joins TRBV7-8 to TRBJ1-5; TRBD1 agrees at 8 bases. Germline V gene data show CDR1 as SGHVS and CDR2 as FQNEAQ. CDR3 length: 18 amino acids. V trimming: 1 base; J trimming: 0 bases; junction bases outside the gene matches: 8. The CDR3 coding sequence is TGTGCCAGCAGCTTAGGGAGACAGGGGAGTTATAGCAATCAGCCCCAGCATTTT. This sequence encodes CASSLGRQGSYSNQPQHF.

Comment on this clone: One junction end disagrees with the germline gene, perhaps due to a read error. The chain has TRBV7-7 and TRBJ2-2, with D tentatively TRBD1 (6 bases). Per germline, CDR1 SSHAT and CDR2 FNYEAQ (reference sequence). The CDR3 spans 13 residues. The CDR3 sequence is CASSSRGTGELFF. CDR3 DNA sequence: TGTGCTAGCAGCTCCAGGGGCACCGGGGAGCTGTTTTTT.

In DNA form, the CDR3 reads TGTGCCAGCAGCACTGGACAGGGGTTCTACGAGCAGTACGTC. It specifies CASSTGQGFYEQYV. The genes are TRBV7-9 and TRBJ2-7; 9 bases line up with TRBD1. From germline, CDR1 is SEHNR and CDR2 FQNEAQ (reference sequence). This CDR3 has 14 amino acids. V trimming: 5 bases; J trimming: 3 bases; junction bases outside the gene matches: 5.

The chain uses TRBV2 and TRBJ2-3; 11 nucleotides match TRBD2. The CDR3 has 13 residues. Unmatched junction bases numbered 3, after V lost 10 bases and J lost 3 bases. CDR1 is SNHLY and CDR2 is FYNNEI in the germline V gene. CDR3 bases: TGTGCCAACAGACTAGCGGGGACAGATACGCAGTATTTT. Its protein is CANRLAGTDTQYF.

This clone was counted once. CDR3 amino acids: CASSFGNPTNYGYTF. CDR3 nucleotides: TGTGCCAGCAGCTTCGGTAATCCAACTAACTATGGCTACACCTTC. The V and J genes are TRBV7-2 and TRBJ1-2; no clear D. Germline CDR1 is SGHTA and CDR2 is FQGNSA. Trimming took 3 bases from V and 0 from J, leaving 11 bases between them. The CDR3 consists of 15 residues.

The chain carries TRBV27 and TRBJ2-3, with TRBD2 matching over 10 bases. Germline V lookup: CDR1 MNHEY, CDR2 SMNVEV (reference sequence). The CDR3 covers 15 residues. Trimming cost V 5 bases and J 4 bases; bases outside gene matches: 6. The CDR3 coding sequence is TGTGCCAGCAGTCCTTCTAGCGGGAGTCCAGATACGCAGTATTTT. Translation: CASSPSSGSPDTQYF.

CDR3 residues: CASSVAGWEQYV. Written as DNA, the CDR3 is TGTGCCAGCAGTGTGGCAGGATGGGAGCAGTACGTC. The chain carries TRBV27 and TRBJ2-7; D unclear. Trimming stripped 5 bases from V and 7 bases from J, with 12 bases between. The germline V gene has CDR1 MNHEY and CDR2 SMNVEV (reference sequence). This CDR3 region has 12 residues.

The chain links TRBV7-8 to TRBJ1-5; 7 bases align to TRBD1. Trimming took 5 bases from V and 4 from J; bases not matched to a gene: 8. This CDR3 is built from 15 residues. CDR1 is SGHVS and CDR2 is FQNEAQ in the germline V gene. For the CDR3, the DNA is TGTGCCAGCAGCCGAGAGGGGGCGAGGAATCAGCCCCAGCATTTT. Encoded protein: CASSREGARNQPQHF.

The chain couples TRBV3-1 (or the pseudogene TRBV3-2) to TRBJ2-5; D gene unclear. V was pared by 1 base and J by 1 base, with 7 bases between. Germline V lookup: CDR1 LGHDT, CDR2 YNNKEL (reference sequence). The CDR3 has 14 residues. In DNA form, the CDR3 reads TGTGCCAGCAGCCAAGCTCCGGGCCAAGAGACCCAGTACTTC. This translates into CASSQAPGQETQYF.

J is TRBJ2-3 and V is TRBV7-2; 7 bases map to TRBD2. The germline CDR1 and CDR2 sequences are SGHTA and FQGNSA. J gave up 4 bases and V 2 bases, and 6 bases lay outside the gene matches. The CDR3 loop spans 15 amino acids. The CDR3 nucleotides read TGTGCCAGCAGCTTAAGGAGCGGGGTGGCAGATACGCAGTATTTT. This codes for CASSLRSGVADTQYF.

This chain joins TRBV4-1 and TRBJ1-2; D might be TRBD1 (5 bases). Trimming shortened V by 0 bases and J by 3 bases, and 23 bases separated the two germline ends. CDR1 and CDR2 (germline): MGHRA, YSYEKL. The CDR3 totals 19 residues. The CDR3 nucleotides are TGCGCCAGCAGCCAAGAATGGCCAGCGGATCGGGGGTATGACTATGGCTACACCTTC. It encodes CASSQEWPADRGYDYGYTF.

The J gene is TRBJ1-1, the V gene TRBV5-4, with D unclear. Trimming removed 0 bases from V and 5 bases from J, with 11 bases in between. CDR1 SGHNT and CDR2 YYREEE come from the germline V gene (reference sequence). The CDR3 extends over 14 amino acids. The CDR3 is CASSLAGGRTEAFF. The CDR3, as DNA: TGTGCCAGCAGCTTGGCCGGCGGAAGGACTGAAGCTTTCTTT.

V and J are TRBV5-5 and TRBJ1-1; unclear D gene. Germline V lookup: CDR1 SGHKS, CDR2 YYEKEE (reference sequence). This CDR3 contains 13 residues. Between the trimmed V and J ends, which lost 2 bases and 5 bases, there was a span of 10 bases. This chain's CDR3 is CASSFRGGTEAFF. The CDR3, as DNA: TGTGCCAGCAGCTTCCGGGGAGGTACTGAAGCTTTCTTT.

The chain combines TRBV6-6 with TRBJ1-2; maybe TRBD1 (6 bases). Trimming removed 6 bases from V and 3 bases from J, with 14 bases in between. CDR3 length: 14 amino acids. Looked up from germline, CDR1 is MNHNY and CDR2 is SVGAGI (reference sequence). The CDR3 loop reads CASRGPGADYGYTF. In nucleotides, the CDR3 is TGTGCCAGCAGGGGCCCAGGGGCCGACTATGGCTACACCTTC.

The V call is TRBV5-1, the J call TRBJ2-7; 7 bases agree with TRBD1. Trimming took 3 bases from V and 0 from J; bases not matched to a gene: 6. This CDR3 contains 15 residues. Germline V lookup: CDR1 SGHRS, CDR2 YFSETQ. The CDR3 nucleotides read TGCGCCAGCAGCTCGACAGGGTACCGCTCCTACGAGCAGTACTTC. It is translated as CASSSTGYRSYEQYF.

The rearrangement uses TRBV27 and TRBJ1-6; D call uncertain. CDR3 length equals 18 residues. Looked up from germline, CDR1 is MNHEY and CDR2 is SMNVEV (reference sequence). V was clipped by 0 bases and J by 0 bases, with 12 bases between them. The CDR3, as DNA: TGTGCCAGCAGTTTATCGAGCGGGGTTAGCTCCTATAATTCACCCCTCCACTTT. This gives the protein CASSLSSGVSSYNSPLHF.

The rearrangement uses TRBV15 and TRBJ1-2, with D hard to call. Trimming left V 5 bases short and J 8 bases short, with 18 bases between. The germline V gene encodes CDR1 LNHNV and CDR2 YYDKDF (reference sequence). The CDR3 spans 14 residues. CDR3 sequence (DNA): TGTGCCACCAGCCCCGCGGGGAGGGTGAACGGCTACACCTTC. It yields the protein CATSPAGRVNGYTF. The full variable domain, rest sourced from reference TRBV15 and TRBJ1-2, is DAMVIQNPRYQVTQFGKPVTLSCSQTLNHNVMYWYQQKSSQAPKLLFHYYDKDFNNEADTPDNFQSRRPNTSFCFLDIRSPGLGDTAMYLCATSPAGRVNGYTFGSGTRLTVV.

This chain uses TRBV6-5 with TRBJ1-4; D gene uncertain. This CDR3 comprises 13 residues. CDR1 is MNHEY and CDR2 is SVGAGI in the germline V gene. With 0 bases removed from V and 5 bases from J, the gap between germline ends came to 4 bases. The DNA of the CDR3 is TGTGCCAGCAGTTACTCCCTGAATGAAAAACTGTTTTTT. Translated: CASSYSLNEKLFF.

This rearrangement joins TRBV11-3 to TRBJ1-4, with D perhaps TRBD1 (5 bases). CDR1 is SGHNT, CDR2 YENEEA, per germline. The V and J ends lost 2 bases and 4 bases respectively, with 8 bases between them. CDR3 length: 14 amino acids. The CDR3 DNA sequence: TGTGCCAGCAGCTTAACAGGCGGTAATGAAAAACTGTTTTTT. Encoded protein: CASSLTGGNEKLFF.

This clone was detected only a few times. The chain employs TRBV27 and TRBJ2-2; TRBD1 matches 9 bases. Unmatched junction bases numbered 12, after V lost 4 bases and J lost 6 bases. CDR3 size: 17 residues. The V gene's germline CDR1 is MNHEY and CDR2 SMNVEV (reference sequence). CDR3 DNA: TGTGCCAGCAGTTATTTACAGGGGGCGCAGGTCGCCGGGGAGCTGTTTTTT. This gives the protein CASSYLQGAQVAGELFF.

The chain has TRBV2 and TRBJ1-6; 9 bases map to TRBD1. V shed 6 bases, J shed 9 bases, and the junction held 9 bases outside the gene matches. This CDR3 region has 15 residues. Looked up from germline, CDR1 is SNHLY and CDR2 is FYNNEI. The CDR3 DNA reads TGTGCCAGCAGCCGTGGACAGGGGTTGACTTCACCCCTCCACTTT. As protein: CASSRGQGLTSPLHF. The full variable domain, rest sourced from reference TRBV2 and TRBJ1-6, is EPEVTQTPSHQVTQMGQEVILRCVPISNHLYFYWYRQILGQKVEFLVSFYNNEISEKSEIFDDQFSVERPDGSNFTLKIRSTKLEDSAMYFCASSRGQGLTSPLHFGNGTRLTVT.

The chain carries TRBV5-1 and TRBJ1-1, with 11 bases lining up with TRBD1. The germline CDR1 and CDR2 sequences are SGHRS and YFSETQ. The CDR3 consists of 17 residues. With V trimmed by 0 bases and J by 4 bases, 8 bases remained unmatched. CDR3 in DNA: TGCGCCAGCAGCTTGGCGAGGACAGGGGGCCAGGGCACTGAAGCTTTCTTT. This gives the protein CASSLARTGGQGTEAFF.

This clone was seen once. V is TRBV4-1 and J is TRBJ2-3, with 14 bases lining up with TRBD2. The V gene's germline CDR1 is MGHRA and CDR2 YSYEKL. The CDR3 sequence is 16 residues long. Germline trimming cut 4 bases from V and 4 bases from J; bases unmatched to any gene: 4. CDR3 in DNA: TGCGCCAGCAGCCGAGAGACTAGCGGGGGGGCAGATACGCAGTATTTT. This encodes CASSRETSGGADTQYF.